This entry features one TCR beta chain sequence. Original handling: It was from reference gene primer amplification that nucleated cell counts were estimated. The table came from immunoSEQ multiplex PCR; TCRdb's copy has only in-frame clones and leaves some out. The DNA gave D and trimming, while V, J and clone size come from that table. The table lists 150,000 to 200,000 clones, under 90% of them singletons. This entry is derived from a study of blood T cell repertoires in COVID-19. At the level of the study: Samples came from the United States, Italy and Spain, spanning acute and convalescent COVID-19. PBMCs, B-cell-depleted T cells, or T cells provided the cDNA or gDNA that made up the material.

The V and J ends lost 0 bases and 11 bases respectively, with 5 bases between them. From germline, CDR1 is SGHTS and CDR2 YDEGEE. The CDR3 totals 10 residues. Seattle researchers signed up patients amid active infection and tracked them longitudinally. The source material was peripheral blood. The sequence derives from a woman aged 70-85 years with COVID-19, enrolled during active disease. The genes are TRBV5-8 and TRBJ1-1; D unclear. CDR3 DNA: TGTGCCAGCAGCTTGGTAGCGGCTTTCTTT. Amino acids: CASSLVAAFF.